This TCR beta chain was profiled in a study of blood T cell repertoires in COVID-19. On the study more broadly: The analysed material was cDNA or gDNA that came from T cells, B-cell-depleted T cells, or PBMCs.

The CDR3 is 16 amino acids. Germline-derived CDR1 and CDR2 are MNHEY and SVGEGT. Trimming took off 6 bases at V and 4 bases at J, with 16 bases between the two ends. The data were produced by immunoSEQ multiplex PCR, yet TCRdb's version contains in-frame clones alone and is incomplete. Altogether about 190,000 clones are present, roughly 90% being singletons, with the ten largest covering 0.5% to 0.55%. The rearrangement joins TRBV6-2 or TRBV6-3 to TRBJ2-6; D is perhaps TRBD1 (6 bases). What was sequenced was peripheral blood. The sequence came from a man between 45 and 60 years old with acute or convalescent COVID-19. Written as DNA, the CDR3 is TGTGCCAGCAGCCTAGACTGGGGGCCAGGGGCCAACGTCCTGACTTTC. It yields the protein CASSLDWGPGANVLTF.